This T cell receptor (beta chain) stems from a study of blood T cells in healthy people across ages. Findings and caveats of the study: Naive and antigen-experienced cells were not separated, limiting conclusive comparison. Changes seen in expanded clonotypes were possibly confounded by donor CMV status left unknown.

Total RNA, at least 5 micrograms per sample, was extracted from PBMCs. As regards this clonotype: Its antigen is unknown.

With a J-beta primer mix and a sample-barcoded 5' primer, a second PCR ran about 6 to 11 cycles. One entry per CDR3 protein results from TCRdb running MiXCR on the 5' RACE reads. Of 1.5 million to 2 million distinct CDR3 sequences in the sample, about 31% were seen once. With V trimmed by 1 base and J by 2 bases, 7 bases remained unmatched. This CDR3 has 17 amino acids. Germline lookup yields CDR1 MNHEY and CDR2 SVGEGT. Sequencing was performed on blood. V gene TRBV6-2 or TRBV6-3 combines with J gene TRBJ2-1; 8 nucleotides match TRBD1. The receptor was derived from a woman in her twenties or thirties in good health. The DNA for the CDR3 is TGTGCCAGCAGTTACTTGGGCGACAGGGGTCCCTACAATGAGCAGTTCTTC. Translating gives CASSYLGDRGPYNEQFF.